This TCR beta chain appears in the sequencing data of a study of cytomegalovirus exposure and HLA in healthy donors. A remark on this clone: Its specificity is unknown.

PCR used 60 Vbeta primers and 13 Jbeta primers. In the original workflow: Unique TCR beta chains totaled 65 million to 95 million in a later count, with roughly 12 million of them shared. The method was immunoSEQ multiplex PCR; TCRdb's version includes in-frame clones alone and lacks a portion of them. V, J and clone size derive from that table, while D and trimming were established from the DNA sequence. The data contain almost 200,000 clones, roughly 77% of them singletons. General observations from the study: Among TCR beta chains of equal frequency, HLA-associated ones were more clonally expanded in a later analysis. Most sequenced TCRs were rare (though some public TCRs occurred in many donors).

This CDR3 contains 16 residues. Germline V gene sequence: CDR1 SGHTA, CDR2 FQGNSA. Trimming stripped 2 bases from V and 0 bases from J, with 8 bases between. This chain links TRBV7-2 with TRBJ1-6, with D unclear. Material: PBMCs. This sequence was found in a male donor in good health and CMV-seropositive. DNA for the CDR3: TGTGCCAGCAGCTTACAGAAAAGCTCCTATAATTCACCCCTCCACTTT. Amino acids: CASSLQKSSYNSPLHF.